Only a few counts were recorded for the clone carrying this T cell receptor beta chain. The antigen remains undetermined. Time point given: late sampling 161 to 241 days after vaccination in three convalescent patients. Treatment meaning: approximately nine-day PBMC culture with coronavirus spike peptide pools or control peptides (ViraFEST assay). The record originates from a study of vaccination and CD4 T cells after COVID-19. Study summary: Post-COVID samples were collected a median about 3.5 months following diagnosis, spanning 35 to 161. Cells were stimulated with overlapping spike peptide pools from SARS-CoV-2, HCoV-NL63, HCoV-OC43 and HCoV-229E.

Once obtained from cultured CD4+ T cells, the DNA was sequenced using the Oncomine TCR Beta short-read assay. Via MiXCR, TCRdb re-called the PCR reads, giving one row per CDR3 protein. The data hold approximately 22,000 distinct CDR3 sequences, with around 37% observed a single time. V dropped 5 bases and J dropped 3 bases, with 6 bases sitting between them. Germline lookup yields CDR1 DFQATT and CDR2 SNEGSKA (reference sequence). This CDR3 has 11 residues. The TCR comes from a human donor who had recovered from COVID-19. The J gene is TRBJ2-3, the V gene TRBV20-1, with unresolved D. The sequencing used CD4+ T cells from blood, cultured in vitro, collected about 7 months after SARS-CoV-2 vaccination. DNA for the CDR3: TGCAGTGCTCCAACGACAGATACGCAGTATTTT. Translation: CSAPTTDTQYF.